This T cell receptor beta chain came from a study of molecular identifiers for immune sequencing clone quantification. TCRdb analysed the PCR reads with MiXCR anew, one entry per CDR3 protein. Of about 510,000 distinct CDR3 sequences listed, under 30% are singletons. The CDR3 loop spans 13 amino acids. Germline lookup yields CDR1 GTSNPN and CDR2 SVGIG (reference sequence). The V end was cut by 5 bases, the J end by 4 bases, with 14 bases between. Sequencing was carried out using naive CD8+ T cells from blood, with Jurkat cell RNA spiked in. As for subset: FACS-sorted CD8+CD4-CCR7+CD45RA+ naive T cells. The sequence was collected from a human donor in good health. Some libraries in this study had Jurkat cell RNA spiked in. The rearrangement links TRBV30 to TRBJ2-5, with D tentatively TRBD1 (6 bases). The CDR3 DNA sequence: TGTGCCTGGGGCCCAGGGGCTGGAGAGACCCAGTACTTC. As protein: CAWGPGAGETQYF.